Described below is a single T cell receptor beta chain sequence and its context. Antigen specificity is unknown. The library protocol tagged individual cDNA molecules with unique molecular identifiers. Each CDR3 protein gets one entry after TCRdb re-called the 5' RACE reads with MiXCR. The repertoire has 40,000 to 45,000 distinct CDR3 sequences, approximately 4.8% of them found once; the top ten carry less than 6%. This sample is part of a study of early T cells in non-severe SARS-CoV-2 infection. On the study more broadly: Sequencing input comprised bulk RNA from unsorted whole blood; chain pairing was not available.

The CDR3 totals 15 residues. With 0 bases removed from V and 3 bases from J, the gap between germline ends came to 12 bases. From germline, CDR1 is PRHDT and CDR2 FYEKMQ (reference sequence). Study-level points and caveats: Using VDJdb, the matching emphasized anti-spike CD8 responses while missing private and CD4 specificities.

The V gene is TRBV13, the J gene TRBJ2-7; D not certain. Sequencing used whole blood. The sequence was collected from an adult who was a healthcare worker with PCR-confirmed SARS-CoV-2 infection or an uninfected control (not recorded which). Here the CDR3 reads CASSLGRERFYEQYF. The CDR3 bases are TGTGCCAGCAGCTTAGGCAGAGAACGGTTCTACGAGCAGTACTTC.